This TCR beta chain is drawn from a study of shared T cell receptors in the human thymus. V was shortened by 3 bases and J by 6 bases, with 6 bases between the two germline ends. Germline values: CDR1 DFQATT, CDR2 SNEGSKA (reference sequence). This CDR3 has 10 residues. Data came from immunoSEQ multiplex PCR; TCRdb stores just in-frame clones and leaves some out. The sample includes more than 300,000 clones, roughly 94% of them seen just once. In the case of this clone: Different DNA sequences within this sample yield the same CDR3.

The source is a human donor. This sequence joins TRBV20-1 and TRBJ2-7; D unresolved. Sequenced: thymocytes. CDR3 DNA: TGCAGTGCTAGGGGTGGCGAGCAGTACTTC. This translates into CSARGGEQYF.